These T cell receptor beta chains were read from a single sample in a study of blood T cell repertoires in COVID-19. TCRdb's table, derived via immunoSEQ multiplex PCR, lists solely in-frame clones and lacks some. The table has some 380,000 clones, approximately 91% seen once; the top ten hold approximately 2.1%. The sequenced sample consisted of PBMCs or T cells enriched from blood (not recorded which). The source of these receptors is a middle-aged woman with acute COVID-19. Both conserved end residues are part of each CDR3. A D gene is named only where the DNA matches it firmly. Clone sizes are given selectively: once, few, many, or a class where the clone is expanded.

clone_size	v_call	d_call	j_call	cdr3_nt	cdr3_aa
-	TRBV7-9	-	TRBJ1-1	TGTGCCAGCAGCCGGGAGGTGAACACTGAAGCTTTCTTT	CASSREVNTEAFF
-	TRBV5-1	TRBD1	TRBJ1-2	TGCGCCAGCAGCTTAACAGGGGATGGTAACTATGGCTACACCTTC	CASSLTGDGNYGYTF
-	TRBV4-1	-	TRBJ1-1	TGCGCCAGCAGCCAAACGTTGGGGCGAAAGAACACTGAAGCTTTCTTT	CASSQTLGRKNTEAFF
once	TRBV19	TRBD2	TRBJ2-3	TGTGCCAGTAGTATCGGGGGGGATACGCAGTATTTT	CASSIGGDTQYF
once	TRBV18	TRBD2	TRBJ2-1	TGTGCCAGCTCACAGGGACTAGCGGGGGCCCACAATGAGCAGTTCTTC	CASSQGLAGAHNEQFF
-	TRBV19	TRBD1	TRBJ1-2	TGTGCCAGTAGTATCCTCCCGACAGGGGGGGCTGGCTACACCTTC	CASSILPTGGAGYTF
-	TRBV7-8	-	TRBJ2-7	TGTGCCAGCAGCGACCCCGGGGGGCCTACGTACGAGCAGTACTTC	CASSDPGGPTYEQYF
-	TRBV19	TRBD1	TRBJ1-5	TGTGCCAGTATAGACAGGGTCCGGAGCAATCAGCCCCAGCATTTT	CASIDRVRSNQPQHF
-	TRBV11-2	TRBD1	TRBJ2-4	TGTGCCAGCAGCTCGATAGACAGGGTAATAAACATTCAGTACTTC	CASSSIDRVINIQYF
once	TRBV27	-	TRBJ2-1	TGTGCCAGCAGTTTGATCAGGGCTCACTACAATGAGCAGTTCTTC	CASSLIRAHYNEQFF
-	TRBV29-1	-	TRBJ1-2	TGCAGCGTTGAAGCGATACGGTTGACATCTAACTATGGCTACACCTTC	CSVEAIRLTSNYGYTF
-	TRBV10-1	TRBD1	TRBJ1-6	TGCGCCAGCAGTGCCGGGACAGGGGGGTTCTCCTATAATTCACCCCTCCACTTT	CASSAGTGGFSYNSPLHF
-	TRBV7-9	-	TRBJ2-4	TGTGCCAGCAGCTTAGCGGACCTCAATATGGACTTGGACATTCAGTACTTC	CASSLADLNMDLDIQYF
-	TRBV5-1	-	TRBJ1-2	TGCGCCAGCAGCCCGAACGGGGGACCGGGCTACACCTTC	CASSPNGGPGYTF
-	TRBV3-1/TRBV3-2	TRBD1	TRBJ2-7	TGTGCCAGCAGCCAAGACTTTTCGGGGACAGGGGGTTACGAGCAGTACTTC	CASSQDFSGTGGYEQYF
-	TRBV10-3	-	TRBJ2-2	TGTGCCATCAGAGGAGGGTCGGACACCGGGGAGCTGTTTTTT	CAIRGGSDTGELFF
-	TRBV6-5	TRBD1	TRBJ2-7	TGTGCCAGCAGTTACTCAGGACAGGGCAGCACCTACGAGCAGTACTTC	CASSYSGQGSTYEQYF
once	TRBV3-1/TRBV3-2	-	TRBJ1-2	TGTGCCAGCAGCCAAGCCGTTAACTATGGCTACACCTTC	CASSQAVNYGYTF
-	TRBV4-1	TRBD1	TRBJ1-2	TGCGCCAGCAGCCAACTTCCTACAGGGGTCTATGGCTACACCTTC	CASSQLPTGVYGYTF
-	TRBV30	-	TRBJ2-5	TGTGCCTGGAGTGACAGGGTGGAGACCCAGTACTTC	CAWSDRVETQYF
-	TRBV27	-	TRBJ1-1	TGTGCCAGCAGTACATTCACAGTGGGGGGCACTGAAGCTTTCTTT	CASSTFTVGGTEAFF
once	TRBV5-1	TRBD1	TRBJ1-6	TGCGCCAGCAGCTTGGGACAGGGGGCCACATCTTCACCCCTCCACTTT	CASSLGQGATSSPLHF
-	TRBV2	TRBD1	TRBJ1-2	TGTGCCAGCATAGGGGGACAGCTGACGTTGGGCTACACCTTC	CASIGGQLTLGYTF
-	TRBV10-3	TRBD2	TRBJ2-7	TGTGCCATCAGTGAGTCGAGGCTAGCGGGGGGTCCCTACGAGCAGTACTTC	CAISESRLAGGPYEQYF
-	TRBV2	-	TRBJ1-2	TGTGCCAGCAGTGCCGGGGACTATGGCTACACCTTC	CASSAGDYGYTF
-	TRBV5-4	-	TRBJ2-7	TGTGCCAGCAGCGACGCCGGGAAAGCGGGCTACGAGCAGTACTTC	CASSDAGKAGYEQYF
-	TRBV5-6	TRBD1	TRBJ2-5	TGTGCCAGCAGCTCCGGGACAGGGGGCATAGAGACCCAGTACTTC	CASSSGTGGIETQYF
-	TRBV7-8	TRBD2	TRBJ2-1	TGTGCCAGCAGTGGACTAGCGGGGGCCCTGGAGAATGAGCAGTTCTTC	CASSGLAGALENEQFF
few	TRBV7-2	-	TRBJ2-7	TGTGCCAGCAGCTTACCCGGACTTGGGAGGTCCTACGAGCAGTACTTC	CASSLPGLGRSYEQYF
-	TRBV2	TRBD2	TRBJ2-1	TGTGCCAGCAGGGGGACTAGCGGGGGTTACAATGAGCAGTTCTTC	CASRGTSGGYNEQFF
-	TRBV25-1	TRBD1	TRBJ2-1	TGTGCCAGCAGGGAGGACAGGGGGCTATCCTACAATGAGCAGTTCTTC	CASREDRGLSYNEQFF
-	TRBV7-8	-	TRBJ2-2	TGTGCCAGCAGCTTAGCAATGGGGGGCACCGGGGAGCTGTTTTTT	CASSLAMGGTGELFF
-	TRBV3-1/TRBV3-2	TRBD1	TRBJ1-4	TGTGCCAGCAGCCAAGCTAGTCAGGGGGCCTCTGGTAATGAAAAACTGTTTTTT	CASSQASQGASGNEKLFF
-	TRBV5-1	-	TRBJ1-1	TGCGCCAGCAGCTTCGGGGGTGAAGCTTTCTTT	CASSFGGEAFF
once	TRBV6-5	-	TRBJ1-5	TGTGCCAGCAGTCAGGGGATTTTGCAGCCCCAGCATTTT	CASSQGILQPQHF
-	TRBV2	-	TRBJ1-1	TGTGCCAGCACAATTGGGCCCTTTGAAGCTTTCTTT	CASTIGPFEAFF
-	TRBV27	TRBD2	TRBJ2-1	TGTGCCAGCAGTCGTAGCGGGGGGGGATTATACAATGAGCAGTTCTTC	CASSRSGGGLYNEQFF
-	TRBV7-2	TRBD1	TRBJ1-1	TGTGCCAGCAGCTTAACGACAGGGGGCACTGAAGCTTTCTTT	CASSLTTGGTEAFF
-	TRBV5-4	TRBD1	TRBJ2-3	TGTGCCAGCAGCCCGACAGGGGGAGATACGCAGTATTTT	CASSPTGGDTQYF
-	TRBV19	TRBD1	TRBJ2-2	TGTGCCAGTAGGAGTGGACAGGGGGCGATCGGGGAGCTGTTTTTT	CASRSGQGAIGELFF
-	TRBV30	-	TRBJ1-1	TGTGCCTGGAAGACACGGGGAAACACTGAAGCTTTCTTT	CAWKTRGNTEAFF
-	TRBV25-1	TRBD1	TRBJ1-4	TGTGCCAGCAGGCGACAGGGAAATAATGAAAAACTGTTTTTT	CASRRQGNNEKLFF
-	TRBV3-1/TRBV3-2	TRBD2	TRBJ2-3	TGTGCCAGCAGCAAAAGACTGACTAGCGGGGTTACAGATACGCAGTATTTT	CASSKRLTSGVTDTQYF
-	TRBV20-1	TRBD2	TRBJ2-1	TGCAGTGCTAGTTCTGGGACTAGCGGGCGTAATGAGCAGTTCTTC	CSASSGTSGRNEQFF
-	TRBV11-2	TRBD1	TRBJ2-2	TGTGCCAGCAGATCGGGACAGTTGGGCACCGGGGAGCTGTTTTTT	CASRSGQLGTGELFF
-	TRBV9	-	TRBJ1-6	TGTGCCAGCAGCATGGGGACTTTCTATAATTCACCCCTCCACTTT	CASSMGTFYNSPLHF
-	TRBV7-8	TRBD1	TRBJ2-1	TGTGCCAGCATCTCCGACAGGGCACCTTACAATGAGCAGTTCTTC	CASISDRAPYNEQFF
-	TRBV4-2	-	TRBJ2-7	TGTGCCAGCAGCCAAGAGCCCGGCTCCTACGAGCAGTACTTC	CASSQEPGSYEQYF
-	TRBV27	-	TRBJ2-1	TGTGCCAGCAGTTTACAGGGGCTCTCCTACAATGAGCAGTTCTTC	CASSLQGLSYNEQFF
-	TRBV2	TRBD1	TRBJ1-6	TGTGCCAGCAATCGGGGGGACAGGGTAAATTCACCCCTCCACTTT	CASNRGDRVNSPLHF
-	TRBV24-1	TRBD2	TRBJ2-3	TGTGCCACCAGTCGTTTTAGCGGGGGGGAACTGTATTTT	CATSRFSGGELYF
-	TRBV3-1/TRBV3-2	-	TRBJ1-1	TGTGCCAGCAGCCAACGCGCCGGCGGGACTGAAGCTTTCTTT	CASSQRAGGTEAFF
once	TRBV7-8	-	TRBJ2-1	TGTGCCAGCAGCTTAGTGAGGCGGCTCGAGGGGCAGTTCTTC	CASSLVRRLEGQFF